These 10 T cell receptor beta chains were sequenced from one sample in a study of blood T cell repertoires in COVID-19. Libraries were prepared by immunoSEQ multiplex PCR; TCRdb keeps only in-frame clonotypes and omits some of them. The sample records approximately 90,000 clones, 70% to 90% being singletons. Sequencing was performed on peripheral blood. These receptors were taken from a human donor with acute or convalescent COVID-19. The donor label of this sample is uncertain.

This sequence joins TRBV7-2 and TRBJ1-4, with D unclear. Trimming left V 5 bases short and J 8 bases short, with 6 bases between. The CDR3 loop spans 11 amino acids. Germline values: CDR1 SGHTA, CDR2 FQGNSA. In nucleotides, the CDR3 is TGTGCCAGCAGCCCCGGGGAAAAACTGTTTTTT. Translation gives CASSPGEKLFF.

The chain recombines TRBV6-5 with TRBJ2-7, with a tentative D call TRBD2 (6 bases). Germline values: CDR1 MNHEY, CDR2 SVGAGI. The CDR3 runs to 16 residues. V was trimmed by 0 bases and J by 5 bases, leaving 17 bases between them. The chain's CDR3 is CASSYSRGLGFDEQYF. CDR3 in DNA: TGTGCCAGCAGTTACTCGCGGGGCCTGGGTTTCGACGAGCAGTACTTC.

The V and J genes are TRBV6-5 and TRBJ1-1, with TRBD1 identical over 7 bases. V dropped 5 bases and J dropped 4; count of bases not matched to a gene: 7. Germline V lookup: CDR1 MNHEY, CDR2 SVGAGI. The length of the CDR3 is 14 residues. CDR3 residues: CASSLRDRTTEAFF. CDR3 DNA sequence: TGTGCCAGCAGTCTCCGGGACAGAACCACTGAAGCTTTCTTT.

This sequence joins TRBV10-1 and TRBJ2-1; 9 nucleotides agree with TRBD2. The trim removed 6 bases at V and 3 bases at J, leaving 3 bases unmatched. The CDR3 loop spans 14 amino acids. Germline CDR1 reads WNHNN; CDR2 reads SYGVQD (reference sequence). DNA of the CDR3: TGCGCCAGCAGCGTTAGCGGGGGCTACAATGAGCAGTTCTTC. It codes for CASSVSGGYNEQFF.

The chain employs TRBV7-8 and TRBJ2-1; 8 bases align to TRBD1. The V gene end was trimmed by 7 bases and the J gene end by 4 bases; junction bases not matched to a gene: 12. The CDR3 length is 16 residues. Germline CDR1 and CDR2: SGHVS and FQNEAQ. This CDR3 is CASINRDRGGYNEQFF. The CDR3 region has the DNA TGTGCCAGCATCAATCGAGACAGGGGAGGATACAATGAGCAGTTCTTC. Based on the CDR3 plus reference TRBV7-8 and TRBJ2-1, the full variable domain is GAGVSQSPRYKVAKRGQDVALRCDPISGHVSLFWYQQALGQGPEFLTYFQNEAQLDKSGLPSDRFFAERPEGSVSTLKIQRTQQEDSAVYLCASINRDRGGYNEQFFGPGTRLTVL.

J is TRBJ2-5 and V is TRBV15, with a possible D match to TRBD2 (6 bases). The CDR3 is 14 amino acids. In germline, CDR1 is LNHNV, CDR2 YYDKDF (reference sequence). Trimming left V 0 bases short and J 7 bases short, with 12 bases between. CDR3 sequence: CATSRDTRLGTQYF. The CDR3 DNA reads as TGTGCCACCAGCAGAGATACGAGACTAGGGACCCAGTACTTC.

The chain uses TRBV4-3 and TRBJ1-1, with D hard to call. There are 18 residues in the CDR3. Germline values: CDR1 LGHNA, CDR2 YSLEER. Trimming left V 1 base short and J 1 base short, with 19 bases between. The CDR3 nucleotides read TGCGCCAGCAGCCAAGCCCAGTACGCCGAGGGAAAGAACACTGAAGCTTTCTTT. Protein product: CASSQAQYAEGKNTEAFF.

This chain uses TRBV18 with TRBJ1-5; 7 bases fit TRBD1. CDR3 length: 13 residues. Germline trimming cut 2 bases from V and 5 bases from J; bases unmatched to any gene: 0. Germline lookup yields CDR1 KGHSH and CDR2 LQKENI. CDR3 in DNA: TGTGCCAGCTCACCAGGACAGGATCAGCCCCAGCATTTT. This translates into CASSPGQDQPQHF. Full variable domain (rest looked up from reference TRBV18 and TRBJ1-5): NAGVMQNPRHLVRRRGQEARLRCSPMKGHSHVYWYRQLPEEGLKFMVYLQKENIIDESGMPKERFSAEFPKEGPSILRIQQVVRGDSAAYFCASSPGQDQPQHFGDGTRLSIL.

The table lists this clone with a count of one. The CDR3, as DNA: TGTGCCAGCACCGGACCCGGGACTGACCTGAGGAAACTGTTTTTT. Its protein is CASTGPGTDLRKLFF. V and J are TRBV28 and TRBJ1-4, with D tentatively TRBD1 (5 bases). The CDR3 is 15 residues long. The germline V gene encodes CDR1 MDHEN and CDR2 SYDVKM. Between the trimmed V and J ends, which lost 7 bases and 11 bases, there was a span of 23 bases.

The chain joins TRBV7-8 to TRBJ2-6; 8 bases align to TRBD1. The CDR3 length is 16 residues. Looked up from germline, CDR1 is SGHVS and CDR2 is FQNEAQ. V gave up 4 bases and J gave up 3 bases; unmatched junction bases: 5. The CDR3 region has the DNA TGTGCCAGCAGCTCCCGGACAGGGATTGGGGCCAACGTCCTGACTTTC. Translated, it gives CASSSRTGIGANVLTF.